This T cell receptor beta chain is from a study of cytomegalovirus exposure and HLA in healthy donors. With regard to this clone: Its antigen remains unknown.

Germline-derived CDR1 and CDR2 are SNHLY and FYNNEI. CDR3 size: 13 residues. J was trimmed by 3 bases and V by 6 bases; bases with no gene match: 5. Overall study results and limits: Certain indistinguishable V segments, among them TRBV6-2 and TRBV6-3, were excluded. According to a later analysis, donors in an Asian-associated ancestry cluster reportedly had fewer N-insertions than the roughly 670-donor mean. Productive rates of about 87% or about 30% were seen for most TCR beta V segments in an earlier analysis.

The primer mix had 60 Vbeta and 13 Jbeta primers. Method: immunoSEQ multiplex PCR; TCRdb's copy keeps in-frame clones and lacks some. The sample carries about 80,000 clones, approximately 80% recorded once. The V gene is TRBV2, the J gene TRBJ2-7; 7 bases match TRBD1. Sequencing input: PBMCs. The receptor was derived from a woman in her fifties or sixties in good health and CMV-seropositive. The CDR3 nucleotides read TGTGCCAGCAGGCTTGGACAGGTCTACGAGCAGTACTTC. This encodes CASRLGQVYEQYF.